Listed below are T cell receptor beta chains from one sample, sequenced in a study of blood T cell repertoires in COVID-19. This table comes from immunoSEQ multiplex PCR, and its TCRdb copy is limited to in-frame clones, with some not included. The sample comprises 75,000 to 100,000 clones, 65% to 85% of which are singletons, and roughly 10% rests with the top ten. Sequenced input: peripheral blood. The receptors originated from a woman older than 75 with acute or convalescent COVID-19. Both conserved end residues are part of each CDR3. Each record gives: J gene, V gene, clone size, D gene, CDR3 protein, CDR3 DNA. The D gene is left open where the match is weak. Not all rows give a size; the values are once, few, many and, for expanded clones, a class.

j_gene: TRBJ1-6; v_gene: TRBV27; abundance: NA; d_gene: TRBD1; CDR3aa: CASRRGQEKNSPLHF; CDR3nt: TGTGCCAGCAGACGGGGACAGGAGAAAAATTCACCCCTCCACTTT
j_gene: TRBJ1-6; v_gene: TRBV7-3; abundance: once; d_gene: NA; CDR3aa: CASSLTEDSPLHF; CDR3nt: TGTGCCAGCAGCTTAACGGAGGATTCACCCCTCCACTTT
j_gene: TRBJ1-2; v_gene: TRBV7-2; abundance: NA; d_gene: NA; CDR3aa: CASSRTANYGYTF; CDR3nt: TGTGCCAGCAGCCGGACAGCTAACTATGGCTACACCTTC
j_gene: TRBJ1-2; v_gene: TRBV28; abundance: NA; d_gene: TRBD1; CDR3aa: CASKALDRTNYGYTF; CDR3nt: TGTGCCAGCAAGGCTCTGGACAGGACTAACTATGGCTACACCTTC
j_gene: TRBJ2-1; v_gene: TRBV23-1; abundance: NA; d_gene: TRBD1; CDR3aa: CASRNRDRPYNEQFF; CDR3nt: TGCGCCAGCAGAAACCGGGACAGGCCTTACAATGAGCAGTTCTTC
j_gene: TRBJ2-2; v_gene: TRBV3-1/TRBV3-2; abundance: NA; d_gene: TRBD1; CDR3aa: CASSQGQGVTGELFF; CDR3nt: TGTGCCAGCAGCCAGGGACAGGGGGTCACCGGGGAGCTGTTTTTT
j_gene: TRBJ2-5; v_gene: TRBV6-2/TRBV6-3; abundance: NA; d_gene: NA; CDR3aa: CASSYSRTVQYF; CDR3nt: TGTGCCAGCAGTTACTCGAGGACAGTGCAGTACTTC
j_gene: TRBJ2-4; v_gene: TRBV5-1; abundance: once; d_gene: NA; CDR3aa: CASSFGQLAKNIQYF; CDR3nt: TGCGCCAGCTCTTTCGGACAGCTAGCCAAAAACATTCAGTACTTC
j_gene: TRBJ2-4; v_gene: TRBV19; abundance: NA; d_gene: TRBD2; CDR3aa: CASIEPGGAKNIQYF; CDR3nt: TGTGCCAGTATCGAACCGGGGGGAGCCAAAAACATTCAGTACTTC
j_gene: TRBJ1-2; v_gene: TRBV7-2; abundance: NA; d_gene: TRBD1; CDR3aa: CASSLGRTGTYGYTF; CDR3nt: TGTGCCAGCAGCTTAGGGAGGACAGGAACGTATGGCTACACCTTC
j_gene: TRBJ1-6; v_gene: TRBV5-1; abundance: NA; d_gene: TRBD1; CDR3aa: CALRDRSSYNSPLHF; CDR3nt: TGCGCCCTCCGGGACAGGAGCTCCTATAATTCACCCCTCCACTTT
j_gene: TRBJ1-2; v_gene: TRBV28; abundance: NA; d_gene: TRBD1; CDR3aa: CASIRDRGDYGYTF; CDR3nt: TGTGCCAGCATCCGGGACAGGGGGGACTATGGCTACACCTTC
j_gene: TRBJ1-1; v_gene: TRBV28; abundance: NA; d_gene: TRBD1; CDR3aa: CASSSRGQGAWTEAFF; CDR3nt: TGTGCCAGCAGTTCCCGGGGACAGGGGGCATGGACTGAAGCTTTCTTT
j_gene: TRBJ1-6; v_gene: TRBV5-4; abundance: few; d_gene: TRBD1; CDR3aa: CASRDRAPNSPLHF; CDR3nt: TGTGCCAGCCGGGACAGGGCGCCGAATTCACCCCTCCACTTT
j_gene: TRBJ1-2; v_gene: TRBV18; abundance: NA; d_gene: TRBD1; CDR3aa: CASSLPTGGYGYTF; CDR3nt: TGTGCCAGCTCACTTCCGACAGGGGGGTATGGCTACACCTTC
j_gene: TRBJ1-1; v_gene: TRBV27; abundance: NA; d_gene: NA; CDR3aa: CASSFTTSGIFTEAFF; CDR3nt: TGTGCCAGCAGTTTCACCACCTCGGGGATTTTTACTGAAGCTTTCTTT
j_gene: TRBJ2-2; v_gene: TRBV28; abundance: once; d_gene: NA; CDR3aa: CASSKNTGELFF; CDR3nt: TGTGCCAGCAGCAAAAACACCGGGGAGCTGTTTTTT
j_gene: TRBJ2-5; v_gene: TRBV6-5; abundance: NA; d_gene: NA; CDR3aa: CASTPRSETQYF; CDR3nt: TGTGCCAGCACCCCAAGGAGTGAGACCCAGTACTTC
j_gene: TRBJ1-4; v_gene: TRBV6-5; abundance: NA; d_gene: NA; CDR3aa: CAAGGTKNEKLFF; CDR3nt: TGTGCCGCAGGCGGGACGAAGAATGAAAAACTGTTTTTT
j_gene: TRBJ1-2; v_gene: TRBV6-4; abundance: NA; d_gene: NA; CDR3aa: CASSDEVGYGYTF; CDR3nt: TGTGCCAGCAGTGACGAGGTGGGCTATGGCTACACCTTC
j_gene: TRBJ1-2; v_gene: TRBV6-2/TRBV6-3; abundance: NA; d_gene: TRBD1; CDR3aa: CASSRPGGRANYGYTF; CDR3nt: TGTGCCAGCAGCCGGCCAGGGGGGCGAGCTAACTATGGCTACACCTTC
j_gene: TRBJ1-4; v_gene: TRBV2; abundance: once; d_gene: TRBD1; CDR3aa: CASSVQGAIEKLFF; CDR3nt: TGTGCCAGCAGTGTCCAGGGGGCAATTGAAAAACTGTTTTTT
j_gene: TRBJ2-7; v_gene: TRBV2; abundance: NA; d_gene: NA; CDR3aa: CASSLRTAVSYEQYF; CDR3nt: TGTGCCAGCAGCCTCCGGACAGCAGTCTCCTACGAGCAGTACTTC
j_gene: TRBJ2-2; v_gene: TRBV7-8; abundance: few; d_gene: NA; CDR3aa: CASSPRESGELFF; CDR3nt: TGTGCCAGCAGCCCACGGGAATCCGGGGAGCTGTTTTTT
j_gene: TRBJ2-3; v_gene: TRBV28; abundance: NA; d_gene: NA; CDR3aa: CASSFGGRSTDTQYF; CDR3nt: TGTGCCAGCAGTTTCGGGGGGCGGAGCACAGATACGCAGTATTTT
j_gene: TRBJ1-2; v_gene: TRBV7-2; abundance: few; d_gene: NA; CDR3aa: CASSLAWFSRGRGYTF; CDR3nt: TGTGCCAGCAGCTTAGCGTGGTTCAGTCGGGGAAGAGGCTACACCTTC
j_gene: TRBJ1-1; v_gene: TRBV5-1; abundance: NA; d_gene: TRBD1; CDR3aa: CASSNGQGMNTEAFF; CDR3nt: TGCGCCAGCAGTAACGGACAGGGAATGAACACTGAAGCTTTCTTT
j_gene: TRBJ1-5; v_gene: TRBV28; abundance: NA; d_gene: NA; CDR3aa: CASKYRVLGQPQHF; CDR3nt: TGTGCCAGCAAATACAGGGTACTAGGACAGCCCCAGCATTTT
j_gene: TRBJ1-1; v_gene: TRBV2; abundance: once; d_gene: TRBD1; CDR3aa: CASSQGQGYYTEAFF; CDR3nt: TGTGCCAGCAGCCAGGGACAGGGGTATTACACTGAAGCTTTCTTT
j_gene: TRBJ1-5; v_gene: TRBV9; abundance: NA; d_gene: NA; CDR3aa: CASSLSGEVRQPQHF; CDR3nt: TGTGCCAGCAGCCTCTCCGGGGAGGTACGACAGCCCCAGCATTTT
j_gene: TRBJ1-2; v_gene: TRBV5-4; abundance: NA; d_gene: TRBD1; CDR3aa: CASSPTGGLGTF; CDR3nt: TGTGCCAGCAGCCCCACAGGGGGCCTGGGCACCTTC
j_gene: TRBJ1-1; v_gene: TRBV19; abundance: NA; d_gene: NA; CDR3aa: CASKRGRENTEAFF; CDR3nt: TGTGCCAGTAAAAGGGGCAGGGAGAACACTGAAGCTTTCTTT
j_gene: TRBJ1-1; v_gene: TRBV6-5; abundance: NA; d_gene: NA; CDR3aa: CASCPLTGNTEAFF; CDR3nt: TGTGCCAGCTGTCCTCTGACAGGCAATACTGAAGCTTTCTTT
j_gene: TRBJ1-1; v_gene: TRBV5-1; abundance: once; d_gene: NA; CDR3aa: CASTYSQRNTEAFF; CDR3nt: TGCGCCAGCACCTATAGTCAGCGCAACACTGAAGCTTTCTTT
j_gene: TRBJ2-6; v_gene: TRBV3-1/TRBV3-2; abundance: once; d_gene: TRBD1; CDR3aa: CASSHWGQVLPGANVLTF; CDR3nt: TGTGCCAGCAGCCACTGGGGACAGGTCTTGCCTGGGGCCAACGTCCTGACTTTC
j_gene: TRBJ2-3; v_gene: TRBV11-2; abundance: NA; d_gene: TRBD2; CDR3aa: CASSIRPSGSTDTQYF; CDR3nt: TGTGCCAGCAGCATCCGACCTAGCGGTAGCACAGATACGCAGTATTTT
j_gene: TRBJ1-2; v_gene: TRBV28; abundance: NA; d_gene: NA; CDR3aa: CASSLIQNYGYTF; CDR3nt: TGTGCCAGCAGTCTTATTCAGAACTATGGCTACACCTTC
j_gene: TRBJ1-4; v_gene: TRBV19; abundance: NA; d_gene: NA; CDR3aa: CASRQWAGSNEKLFF; CDR3nt: TGTGCCAGTAGGCAGTGGGCAGGCAGTAATGAAAAACTGTTTTTT
j_gene: TRBJ2-5; v_gene: TRBV7-8; abundance: few; d_gene: NA; CDR3aa: CASSRGMEQETQYF; CDR3nt: TGTGCCAGCAGCCGAGGGATGGAGCAAGAGACCCAGTACTTC
j_gene: TRBJ2-3; v_gene: TRBV5-4; abundance: NA; d_gene: NA; CDR3aa: CASNPSAGSTDTQYF; CDR3nt: TGTGCCAGCAACCCTTCAGCGGGTAGCACAGATACGCAGTATTTT
j_gene: TRBJ2-5; v_gene: TRBV18; abundance: NA; d_gene: TRBD1; CDR3aa: CASSGTGGNVETQYF; CDR3nt: TGTGCCAGCTCAGGGACAGGGGGCAATGTGGAGACCCAGTACTTC
j_gene: TRBJ1-6; v_gene: TRBV6-2/TRBV6-3; abundance: NA; d_gene: NA; CDR3aa: CASSYPTYNSPLHF; CDR3nt: TGTGCCAGCAGTTACCCAACCTATAATTCACCCCTCCACTTT
j_gene: TRBJ1-6; v_gene: TRBV5-5; abundance: NA; d_gene: NA; CDR3aa: CASSHDSRLHF; CDR3nt: TGTGCCAGCAGTCATGACAGTCGACTCCACTTT
j_gene: TRBJ1-6; v_gene: TRBV28; abundance: NA; d_gene: TRBD1; CDR3aa: CASSPGQARTPLHF; CDR3nt: TGTGCCAGCAGCCCGGGACAGGCTAGGACACCCCTCCACTTT
j_gene: TRBJ1-4; v_gene: TRBV6-2/TRBV6-3; abundance: once; d_gene: NA; CDR3aa: CASSYSSVRHLGSNEKLFF; CDR3nt: TGTGCCAGCAGTTACTCGTCAGTCCGGCACCTAGGAAGTAATGAAAAACTGTTTTTT
j_gene: TRBJ2-1; v_gene: TRBV13; abundance: NA; d_gene: TRBD1; CDR3aa: CASSLRTGNNEQFF; CDR3nt: TGTGCCAGCAGCCTCAGGACAGGGAATAATGAGCAGTTCTTC
j_gene: TRBJ2-3; v_gene: TRBV21-1; abundance: once; d_gene: NA; CDR3aa: CASTWEGRTDTQYF; CDR3nt: TGTGCCAGCACGTGGGAGGGACGCACAGATACGCAGTATTTT
j_gene: TRBJ2-1; v_gene: TRBV28; abundance: few; d_gene: NA; CDR3aa: CASSLSGGEQFF; CDR3nt: TGTGCCAGCAGTTTGTCGGGTGGCGAGCAGTTCTTC
j_gene: TRBJ1-2; v_gene: TRBV28; abundance: few; d_gene: NA; CDR3aa: CASSSGGNPYGYTF; CDR3nt: TGTGCCAGCAGTTCTGGAGGGAACCCTTATGGCTACACCTTC
j_gene: TRBJ1-5; v_gene: TRBV7-2; abundance: NA; d_gene: NA; CDR3aa: CASSLLRGDNQPQHF; CDR3nt: TGTGCCAGCAGCCTGCTTCGGGGGGATAATCAGCCCCAGCATTTT
j_gene: TRBJ1-2; v_gene: TRBV2; abundance: NA; d_gene: NA; CDR3aa: CASSTPTGVKLGYTF; CDR3nt: TGTGCCAGCAGTACCCCAACGGGGGTAAAGCTTGGCTACACCTTC
j_gene: TRBJ1-1; v_gene: TRBV6-5; abundance: once; d_gene: NA; CDR3aa: CASSYSFRGDEAFF; CDR3nt: TGTGCCAGCAGTTACTCGTTCAGGGGCGATGAAGCTTTCTTT
j_gene: TRBJ2-3; v_gene: TRBV9; abundance: once; d_gene: TRBD2; CDR3aa: CASSSTGHRTSVSTDTQYF; CDR3nt: TGTGCCAGCAGCTCCACCGGACACCGAACTAGCGTTAGCACAGATACGCAGTATTTT
j_gene: TRBJ1-2; v_gene: TRBV29-1; abundance: NA; d_gene: NA; CDR3aa: CSVEPQLYGYTF; CDR3nt: TGCAGCGTTGAACCACAGCTCTATGGCTACACCTTC
j_gene: TRBJ1-4; v_gene: TRBV30; abundance: NA; d_gene: NA; CDR3aa: CAWSQGRGSEKLFF; CDR3nt: TGTGCCTGGAGTCAGGGCAGGGGAAGTGAAAAACTGTTTTTT
j_gene: TRBJ2-2; v_gene: TRBV6-1; abundance: NA; d_gene: TRBD1; CDR3aa: CASSEVGGAYTGELFF; CDR3nt: TGTGCCAGCAGTGAAGTAGGGGGCGCCTACACCGGGGAGCTGTTTTTT
j_gene: TRBJ2-1; v_gene: TRBV5-6; abundance: few; d_gene: TRBD1; CDR3aa: CASSLGQGVYGEQFF; CDR3nt: TGTGCCAGCAGCTTGGGACAGGGAGTGTATGGTGAGCAGTTCTTC
j_gene: TRBJ1-2; v_gene: TRBV28; abundance: NA; d_gene: NA; CDR3aa: CASSSTLGGSGYTF; CDR3nt: TGTGCCAGCAGTTCCACCCTGGGGGGTTCGGGCTACACCTTC
j_gene: TRBJ2-1; v_gene: TRBV6-5; abundance: NA; d_gene: NA; CDR3aa: CASGNGGSNEQFF; CDR3nt: TGTGCCAGCGGTAATGGCGGGTCGAATGAGCAGTTCTTC
j_gene: TRBJ1-5; v_gene: TRBV18; abundance: NA; d_gene: NA; CDR3aa: CASSPLANQPQHF; CDR3nt: TGTGCCAGCTCACCCCTAGCCAATCAGCCCCAGCATTTT